This TCR beta chain was retrieved from a study of blood T cell repertoires in COVID-19 (TCRdb year 2020). In terms of the full investigation: Samples covering the acute and convalescent phases of COVID-19 were provided by collaborators in the United States, Italy and Spain. The prospective study material was composed of cDNA or gDNA derived from T cells, B-cell-depleted T cells, or PBMCs. The dataset comprised deeply sampled blood TCRbeta repertoires from subjects exposed to, actively infected with, or recovered from COVID-19. A freely available public database, intended as a resource for researchers studying the immune response to SARS-CoV-2, is where the repertoires were released. The samples were drawn from two sources: the first 160 participants of the ongoing ImmuneRACE study, and 1,000 to 1,500 subjects contributed by 6 global collaborators. Sample metadata almost always included a de-identified subject ID, COVID-19 status, age in years and sex. Where HLA class I and class II types were available, the types were taken from metadata supplied by the sample provider, not from assay-based typing. The paper's findings and limits, for the study overall: Clinical and demographic metadata were provided uncurated, with the amount varying by source and participant.

Notes on this clone: Its binding antigen is unknown. No base qualities exist here, and no much larger clone lies one base off it. The sample has other DNA sequences that encode this CDR3 too.

Collaborating institutions collected whole blood in K2EDTA tubes following their own protocols. For TCRbeta analysis, collaborators shipped samples as frozen whole blood, isolated PBMCs, or DNA extracted from either of those sample types. TCRbeta CDR3 regions were amplified from genomic DNA by means of the immunoSEQ Assay, a bias-controlled multiplex PCR. Per the source publication's procedure: The number of nucleated cells in each sample was estimated from the amplification of reference gene primers within the assay. Sequence reads were collapsed and filtered to measure the absolute abundance of every unique TCRbeta CDR3 rearrangement. For each sample, productive Simpson clonality was calculated by taking the square root of Simpson's diversity index across productive rearrangements. TCRdb's version of the immuneACCESS table is confined to in-frame rearrangements and falls short of the full clone set. An unresolved V gene accounts for under half of the shortfall where checked; the remainder is of unknown origin. V and J calls and clone size are as listed in that table; D and trimming were resolved from the DNA. The sample data list 200,000 to 250,000 clones, and 80% of these were observed just once. Together, the top ten hold approximately 6.6% of the sample.

Sequencing was done on a sample of peripheral blood. The source of this sequence is a woman in her 70s with acute or convalescent COVID-19.

The sequenced DNA: TGTGCCAGCAGGGACAGGGGCTCCTACGAGCAGTACTTC. The resulting protein is CASRDRGSYEQYF. The chain was built from TRBV12-3 or TRBV12-4 and TRBJ2-7; a stretch of 9 junction bases matches TRBD1. V trim: 6 bases; J trim: 0 bases; unmatched bases: 0. The CDR3 sequence holds 13 residues, the cysteine and phenylalanine included. Here the CDR3 DNA is all that survives: 39 bases in frame from base 1.